This TCR beta chain stems from a study of post-analysis software for immune sequencing data. For the study at large: Secondary progressive, relapsing-remitting and progressive-relapsing multiple sclerosis were among the included disease courses.

The CDR3 totals 15 residues. V shed 7 bases and J 0 bases; nucleotides not matched to a gene: 8. CDR1 is SGHRS and CDR2 is YFSETQ in the germline V gene. Sequencing libraries made from TCR beta cDNA carried unique molecular identifiers. MiXCR, run by TCRdb on the PCR reads, gives a single entry per CDR3 protein. The data contain roughly 540,000 distinct CDR3 sequences, 34% of them seen just once; the ten biggest clones take up 6%. The study's findings and limits: TRBV5-6, TRBV5-1 and TRBV20-1 were among roughly five TRBV segments more frequent in patients than controls. Multiple sclerosis patients showed significantly lower normalized Chao1 diversity than controls did.

This clonotype was observed a handful of times. Its antigen is undetermined. The material sequenced was blood. V gene TRBV5-1 combines with J gene TRBJ2-3; TRBD2 matches 7 bases. This clonotype originated in a girl under 18 with multiple sclerosis. Written as DNA, the CDR3 is TGCGCCAGCGGGCCCCAGCGGGGAAGCACAGATACGCAGTATTTT. This sequence encodes CASGPQRGSTDTQYF.